Presented here are 20 T cell receptor beta chains from one specimen sequenced in a study of siplizumab effects on memory and regulatory T cells. TCRdb keeps only in-frame clones here, not all; method: immunoSEQ multiplex PCR. There are over 85,000 clones in the sample; roughly 90% occur only once, and roughly 1.1% lies in the top ten. The sequenced sample was CD4+ T cells sorted from blood. Receptors originate from a human donor in good health.

As for this clone: Additional DNA sequences in this sample encode the identical CDR3. The rearrangement joins TRBV4-1 to TRBJ2-6, with TRBD1 matching 8 bases. J lost 0 bases, V lost 1 base, and 2 bases had no gene match. Germline lookup yields CDR1 MGHRA and CDR2 YSYEKL. The CDR3 has 17 amino acids. The CDR3 DNA reads as TGCGCCAGCAGCCAAGGCACAGGGGGCTCTGGGGCCAACGTCCTGACTTTC. Its protein product is CASSQGTGGSGANVLTF.

V is TRBV10-1 and J is TRBJ1-2; no clear D. CDR1 and CDR2 (germline): WNHNN, SYGVQD (reference sequence). The length of the CDR3 is 16 residues. V lost 0 bases, J lost 6 bases, and 17 bases lay in between. As DNA, the CDR3 is TGCGCCAGCAGTGAGTCCCAGGACGCGGGGAGGAATGGCTACACCTTC. Amino acids: CASSESQDAGRNGYTF.

The V call is TRBV7-6, the J call TRBJ2-1; 8 nucleotides agree with TRBD1. Germline loops: CDR1 SGHVS, CDR2 FNYEAQ. Germline trimming cut 2 bases from V and 7 bases from J; bases unmatched to any gene: 4. CDR3 size: 14 residues. The CDR3 DNA reads TGTGCCAGCAGCTTAACAGGGGGAAATAATGAGCAGTTCTTC. Translated: CASSLTGGNNEQFF.

This rearrangement joins TRBV4-2 to TRBJ2-7; 10 bases align to TRBD2. Germline CDR1 and CDR2: LGHNA and YNFKEQ. The J segment lost 2 bases and the V segment lost 2 bases, leaving 6 bases of the junction unmatched. This CDR3 comprises 16 residues. CDR3 residues: CASSQFAGTSAYEQYF. The CDR3 region has the DNA TGTGCCAGCAGCCAATTCGCTGGGACTAGCGCCTACGAGCAGTACTTC.

The J gene is TRBJ2-7, the V gene TRBV27; 8 bases map to TRBD2. Losses at the gene ends were 5 bases for V and 2 bases for J; bases not matched to a gene: 5. The CDR3 sequence is 14 residues long. Germline V lookup: CDR1 MNHEY, CDR2 SMNVEV (reference sequence). As DNA, the CDR3 is TGTGCCAGCAGTGAGCGGGAGAAGGCCTACGAGCAGTACTTC. It is translated as CASSEREKAYEQYF.

The J gene is TRBJ2-7, the V gene TRBV28; 9 bases align to TRBD1. The ends lost 7 bases at V and 6 bases at J; junction bases unmatched: 13. From germline, CDR1 is MDHEN and CDR2 SYDVKM. The CDR3 has 15 residues. The CDR3 protein is CASIPTQQGASEQYF. In nucleotides, the CDR3 is TGTGCCAGCATCCCCACCCAACAGGGGGCCTCCGAGCAGTACTTC.

The chain has TRBV11-2 and TRBJ1-4; D is ambiguous. Trimming cost V 3 bases and J 4 bases, with 9 bases left between them. The CDR3 is 14 residues long. Germline CDR1 and CDR2: SGHAT and FQNNGV. The CDR3 region is CASSFSGFNEKLFF. In DNA form, the CDR3 reads TGTGCCAGCAGCTTCTCGGGATTTAATGAAAAACTGTTTTTT.

This chain uses TRBV28 with TRBJ2-7; D call uncertain. Trimming left V 4 bases short and J 0 bases short, with 22 bases between. The length of the CDR3 is 18 residues. Per germline, CDR1 MDHEN and CDR2 SYDVKM. DNA for the CDR3: TGTGCCAGCAGTTCCCTTAGCTTTGGGAAAAGTAGCTCCTACGAGCAGTACTTC. This codes for CASSSLSFGKSSSYEQYF.

The rearrangement joins TRBV15 to TRBJ2-5, with D unresolved. In germline, CDR1 is LNHNV, CDR2 YYDKDF (reference sequence). The CDR3 sequence is 13 residues long. V shed 1 base and J shed 4 bases, with 7 bases lying between them. In nucleotides, the CDR3 is TGTGCCACCAGCAGAGTTCGGGTAGAGACCCAGTACTTC. The encoded protein is CATSRVRVETQYF.

The chain combines TRBV7-2 with TRBJ2-2; TRBD2 matches at 8 bases. The CDR3 sequence is 14 residues long. V shed 4 bases and J 5 bases; nucleotides not matched to a gene: 3. The V gene's germline CDR1 is SGHTA and CDR2 FQGNSA. The CDR3 DNA reads TGTGCCAGCAGCTCTAGCGGGCGGACCGGGGAGCTGTTTTTT. This translates into CASSSSGRTGELFF.

The V gene is TRBV27, the J gene TRBJ1-2, with D tentatively TRBD1 (5 bases). V was shortened by 4 bases and J by 6 bases, with 18 bases between the two germline ends. This CDR3 comprises 15 residues. CDR1 and CDR2 (germline): MNHEY, SMNVEV (reference sequence). CDR3 region: CASSSTSTGRHGYTF. The CDR3 coding sequence is TGTGCCAGCAGTTCGACCAGCACGGGACGGCATGGCTACACCTTC.

About this clone: One end of the junction varies from germline; a read error may be responsible. The V gene is TRBV15, the J gene TRBJ1-4; 10 bases agree with TRBD1. The CDR3 has 15 residues. From germline, CDR1 is LNHNV and CDR2 YYDKDF (reference sequence). The CDR3 here is CATSGDRGQNEKLFF. The CDR3 nucleotides read TGTGCCACCAGCGGAGACAGGGGGCAAAATGAAAAACTGTTTTTT.

The gene calls are TRBV7-6 and TRBJ2-2; 8 bases align to TRBD2. Trimming removed 5 bases from V and 6 bases from J; junction bases left unmatched: 8. Per germline, CDR1 SGHVS and CDR2 FNYEAQ. The CDR3 runs 15 residues. The CDR3 sequence is CASSAYGGDSGELFF. The CDR3 bases are TGTGCCAGCAGCGCTTACGGGGGGGATTCCGGGGAGCTGTTTTTT.

The chain is built from TRBV19 and TRBJ1-2, with TRBD1 identical over 9 bases. The trim removed 7 bases at V and 7 bases at J, leaving 13 bases unmatched. This CDR3 is built from 15 residues. Germline CDR1 and CDR2: LNHDA and SQIVND (reference sequence). For the CDR3, the DNA is TGTGCCAGTAACCGAGGGGACAGGGATTTAGGTGGCTACACCTTC. Translated, it gives CASNRGDRDLGGYTF.

This chain joins TRBV12-5 and TRBJ2-7, with 9 bases matching TRBD2. CDR3 length equals 15 residues. Trimming at V came to 4 bases and at J to 6 bases, leaving 10 bases not matched to a gene. Germline V gene lookup returns CDR1 LGHNT and CDR2 FRNRAP. The CDR3 is CASGYGGLAGSEQYF. The CDR3 DNA sequence: TGTGCTAGTGGTTACGGGGGCCTAGCGGGAAGCGAGCAGTACTTC. Looking up the rest from reference TRBV12-5 and TRBJ2-7 gives the full variable domain: DARVTQTPRHKVTEMGQEVTMRCQPILGHNTVFWYRQTMMQGLELLAYFRNRAPLDDSGMPKDRFSAEMPDATLATLKIQPSEPRDSAVYFCASGYGGLAGSEQYFGPGTRLTVT.

This clone was counted many times. CDR3 in amino acids: CASSQPGTTYGYTF. CDR3 coding DNA: TGCGCCAGCAGCCAGCCCGGGACAACCTATGGCTACACCTTC. The chain is built from TRBV4-1 and TRBJ1-2, with D tentatively TRBD1 (6 bases). Trimming removed 3 bases at V and 4 bases at J, with 12 bases between. The CDR3 runs to 14 residues. The V gene's germline CDR1 is MGHRA and CDR2 YSYEKL.

This sequence joins TRBV5-1 and TRBJ1-1, with D possibly TRBD1 on 5 matching bases. The CDR3 contains 20 residues. Between the trimmed V and J ends, which lost 0 bases and 1 base, there was a span of 25 bases. CDR1 and CDR2 (germline): SGHRS, YFSETQ. CDR3 residues: CASSLVGPGSGAAWNTEAFF. In DNA, the CDR3 is TGCGCCAGCAGCTTGGTGGGGCCCGGTAGCGGGGCTGCCTGGAACACTGAAGCTTTCTTT.

The genes are TRBV7-9 and TRBJ2-1; TRBD2 matches 12 bases. This CDR3 has 16 residues. The V and J ends lost 1 base and 10 bases, in that order; junction bases with no gene match: 8. Germline loops: CDR1 SEHNR, CDR2 FQNEAQ (reference sequence). CDR3 loop: CASSLVVGTSGREQFF. CDR3 sequence (DNA): TGTGCCAGCAGCTTAGTAGTGGGAACTAGCGGGAGGGAGCAGTTCTTC.

CDR3 loop: CSEGQGNQDTQYF. The CDR3 DNA is TGCAGCGAGGGACAGGGAAATCAAGATACGCAGTATTTT. The chain combines TRBV29-1 with TRBJ2-3, with TRBD1 matching 9 bases. With V trimmed by 7 bases and J by 5 bases, 7 bases remained unmatched. Germline V gene sequence: CDR1 SQVTM, CDR2 ANQGSEA. CDR3 length equals 13 residues.

The rearrangement uses TRBV28 and TRBJ2-7; possibly TRBD2 for D (6 bases). The CDR3 contains 15 residues. In germline, CDR1 is MDHEN, CDR2 SYDVKM. V was shortened by 0 bases and J by 2 bases, with 11 bases between the two germline ends. The CDR3, as DNA: TGTGCCAGCAGTTTATGGGGCGGGAAGACCTACGAGCAGTACTTC. Protein: CASSLWGGKTYEQYF.